This TCR beta chain appears in the sequencing data of a study of shared clonotypes between healthy human individuals. Trimming took 3 bases from V and 6 from J, leaving 15 bases between them. Germline lookup yields CDR1 MNHEY and CDR2 SVGAGI. The CDR3 contains 15 residues. The assay was immunoSEQ multiplex PCR, and TCRdb's table has in-frame clones only and misses some. The data show under 650,000 clones, less than 96% seen once. The receptor's source is a young woman in good health. Sequenced input: naive CD4+ T cells sorted from blood. The subset is: CD45RA+ positively selected. The genes are TRBV6-5 and TRBJ2-1; D may correspond to TRBD1 or TRBD2 (5 bases each). In nucleotides, the CDR3 is TGTGCCAGCAGTTATGGGGGAATGAGAGTCAATGAGCAGTTCTTC. Protein sequence: CASSYGGMRVNEQFF.